The 14 T cell receptor beta chains below were found in one sample sequenced in a study of human T cells and chemical hapten exposure. TCRdb reanalysed the RACE reads using MiXCR and keeps one entry per CDR3 protein. The sample records about 360,000 distinct CDR3 sequences, 5.5% to 8% being singletons. Time point in this sample: patch test 1, 2 weeks after DPC sensitization. The treatment denotes: therapeutic diphenylcyclopropenone sensitization with weekly scalp DPC. The specimen was whole blood, collected in connection with sensitization to the hapten diphenylcyclopropenone (DPC). These receptors came from a woman younger than 30 with alopecia areata. Some clones in this sample may be carry-over from other donors' samples.

This clonotype was seen many times. The chain joins TRBV4-2 to TRBJ1-5, with 9 bases that match TRBD1. CDR1 LGHNA and CDR2 YNFKEQ come from the germline V gene. The CDR3 consists of 17 residues. With 1 base clipped from V and 6 bases from J, the junction kept 10 bases outside the gene matches. The CDR3 spells CASSQAFGQGSIQPQHF. The CDR3 DNA reads as TGTGCCAGCAGCCAAGCGTTTGGACAGGGGTCCATTCAGCCCCAGCATTTT.

The J gene is TRBJ2-2, the V gene TRBV3-1, with 8 bases lining up with TRBD1. The trim removed 4 bases at V and 5 bases at J, leaving 15 bases unmatched. Per the germline V gene, CDR1 is LGHDT and CDR2 is YNNKEL (reference sequence). The CDR3 is made up of 18 amino acids. CDR3 region: CASSPPGAGGFMTGELFF. The CDR3 DNA follows: TGTGCCAGCAGCCCCCCTGGGGCAGGGGGCTTTATGACCGGGGAGCTGTTTTTT.

This clonotype was found a few times. The chain has TRBV18 and TRBJ1-4, with 9 nucleotides matching TRBD1. CDR1 is KGHSH, CDR2 LQKENI, per germline. V lost 5 bases, J lost 8 bases, and 6 bases stayed unmatched. The CDR3 runs 14 residues. As DNA, the CDR3 is TGTGCCAGCTCAACTACAGGGGGCGAAGAAAAACTGTTTTTT. It translates to CASSTTGGEEKLFF.

This clonotype occurred many times. The V and J genes are TRBV3-1 and TRBJ2-2; no firm D call. Deletions cut 4 bases from V and 0 bases from J, with 6 bases between. There are 14 residues in the CDR3. Germline V gene lookup returns CDR1 LGHDT and CDR2 YNNKEL (reference sequence). The CDR3 DNA is TGTGCCAGCAGCCTTCAGACGAACACCGGGGAGCTGTTTTTT. Protein sequence: CASSLQTNTGELFF.

This clonotype was counted between two and nine times. V and J are TRBV28 and TRBJ1-1; D is undetermined. This CDR3 is 14 amino acids long. The V end lost 3 bases, the J end lost 2 bases, and 10 bases lay between the germline ends. Per germline, CDR1 MDHEN and CDR2 SYDVKM. For the CDR3, the DNA is TGTGCCAGCAGTTTTTTTCGGAAAAACACTGAAGCTTTCTTT. It encodes CASSFFRKNTEAFF.

The genes are TRBV25-1 and TRBJ1-3; D is undetermined. Germline CDR1 reads MGHDK; CDR2 reads SYGVNS. The CDR3 contains 15 residues. V was pared by 3 bases and J by 4 bases, with 13 bases between. CDR3 amino acids: CASSDTGGAGNTIYF. CDR3 coding DNA: TGTGCCAGCAGTGATACGGGCGGAGCGGGAAACACCATATATTTT.

In this sample, this clonotype turned up many times. V is TRBV10-3 and J is TRBJ2-1, with D unresolved. Germline lookup yields CDR1 ENHRY and CDR2 SYGVKD. V was cut by 1 base and J by 8 bases, with 12 bases left in between. The CDR3 totals 14 residues. CDR3 loop: CAISEFPSMDEQFF. CDR3 nucleotide sequence: TGTGCCATCAGTGAGTTTCCGAGTATGGATGAGCAGTTCTTC.

A few counts support this clonotype. The chain carries TRBV7-2 and TRBJ1-2; D is unresolved. Germline-derived CDR1 and CDR2 are SGHTA and FQGNSA. The length of the CDR3 is 15 residues. Trimming took 2 bases from V and 4 from J, leaving 14 bases between them. This CDR3 is CASSLNRGNGYGYTF. CDR3 nucleotide sequence: TGTGCCAGCAGCTTAAACCGAGGTAACGGCTATGGCTACACCTTC.

CDR3 residues: CASSSQVPSYEQYF. CDR3 coding DNA: TGTGCCAGCAGTTCACAGGTTCCCTCCTACGAGCAGTACTTC. V is TRBV6-6 and J is TRBJ2-7; D is possibly TRBD1 (5 bases). CDR3 size: 14 residues. The germline V and J ends were trimmed by 4 bases and 0 bases, with 10 bases remaining between them. The germline V gene has CDR1 MNHNY and CDR2 SVGAGI (reference sequence).

Note on this clonotype: Just one base apart from a much larger clone, this may be a read error. The CDR3 carries no conserved terminal phenylalanine or tryptophan, so it likely arises from a read error. The V and J genes are TRBV5-4 and TRBJ1-2; unclear D gene. The CDR3 loop spans 12 amino acids. V dropped 5 bases and J dropped 10 bases, with 15 bases sitting between them. Per the germline V gene, CDR1 is SGHNT and CDR2 is YYREEE (reference sequence). The CDR3 here is CASRAIGVHYTS. In DNA form, the CDR3 reads TGTGCCAGCAGGGCCATTGGCGTCCACTACACCTCC.

The rearrangement uses TRBV5-4 and TRBJ2-1; 9 nucleotides agree with TRBD2. The CDR3 is made up of 17 amino acids. The V gene end was trimmed by 0 bases and the J gene end by 2 bases; junction bases not matched to a gene: 6. Germline V gives CDR1 SGHNT, CDR2 YYREEE (reference sequence). In nucleotides, the CDR3 is TGTGCCAGCAGCTTGGACCTAGCGGGGAACACCTACAATGAGCAGTTCTTC. Its translation is CASSLDLAGNTYNEQFF.

Many counts were recorded for this clonotype. This chain joins TRBV4-1 and TRBJ1-1, with D possibly being TRBD1 (5 bases). This CDR3 is 13 amino acids long. Germline V lookup: CDR1 MGHRA, CDR2 YSYEKL. Trimming shortened V by 1 base and J by 8 bases, and 11 bases separated the two germline ends. The CDR3 nucleotides are TGCGCCAGCAGCCAAGTGACGCCAGGGGAAGCTTTCTTT. Translation gives CASSQVTPGEAFF.

The chain recombines TRBV7-2 with TRBJ2-3, with a tentative D call TRBD1 (6 bases). Trimming left V 1 base short and J 0 bases short, with 11 bases between. CDR1 and CDR2 from the germline V gene are SGHTA and FQGNSA. The CDR3 is 16 residues long. The CDR3 reads CASSLVGGSSTDTQYF. The CDR3 coding sequence is TGTGCCAGCAGCTTAGTTGGGGGCTCTAGCACAGATACGCAGTATTTT.

This clonotype was observed many times. The chain links TRBV5-6 to TRBJ2-3, with a weak D call TRBD2 (5 bases). V lost 4 bases and J 8 bases, leaving 20 bases between the germline ends. Germline-derived CDR1 and CDR2 are SGHDT and YYEEEE. The CDR3 length is 15 residues. The chain's CDR3 is CASSPEASTIGTQYF. The CDR3, as DNA: TGTGCCAGCAGCCCGGAGGCGTCTACCATCGGTACGCAGTATTTT.